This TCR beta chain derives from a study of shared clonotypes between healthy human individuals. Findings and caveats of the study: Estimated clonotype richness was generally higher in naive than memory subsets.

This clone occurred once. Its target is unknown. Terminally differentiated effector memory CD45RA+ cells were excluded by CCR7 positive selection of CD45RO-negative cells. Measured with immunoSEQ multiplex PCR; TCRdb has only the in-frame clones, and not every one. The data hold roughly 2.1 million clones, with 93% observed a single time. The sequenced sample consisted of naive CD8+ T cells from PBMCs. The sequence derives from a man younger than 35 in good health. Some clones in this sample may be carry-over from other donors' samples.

The DNA of the CDR3 is TGTGCCAGCAGTGAGTCCCGGACAGGGGGCGATGGCTACACCTTC. This encodes CASSESRTGGDGYTF. J is TRBJ1-2 and V is TRBV27; TRBD1 aligns across 11 bases. With V trimmed by 5 bases and J by 6 bases, 8 bases remained unmatched. Per the germline V gene, CDR1 is MNHEY and CDR2 is SMNVEV (reference sequence). This CDR3 comprises 15 residues.